One sample yielded the 2 T cell receptor beta chains listed below, sequenced in a study of vaccination effects on CD4 cells after COVID-19. Sequenced by immunoSEQ multiplex PCR; TCRdb stores in-frame clones only, minus some. The data show tens of thousands of clones, with 77% seen just once and 2.9% held by the top ten. These receptors have no identified antigens. ViraFEST expansion of antigen-specific CD4+ T cells with viral peptide pools preceded sequencing. When roughly eleven days of culture had elapsed, CD4+ T cells were isolated. Nucleocapsid antibodies stayed negative before and after vaccination, showing no earlier SARS-CoV-2 infection. The sample was CD4+ T cells from PBMCs cultured with HCoV-NL63 spike peptides, taken before COVID-19 vaccination. These receptor sequences come from a human donor who received a COVID-19 vaccine.

J is TRBJ1-1 and V is TRBV6-6, with a possible D match to TRBD1 (6 bases). V lost 7 bases, J lost 1 base, and 10 bases lay in between. This CDR3 comprises 13 residues. In germline, CDR1 is MNHNY, CDR2 SVGAGI (reference sequence). The CDR3 coding sequence is TGTGCCAGCACCGACAGGCAGAACACTGAAGCTTTCTTT. Translating it yields CASTDRQNTEAFF.

This clone was counted once. The CDR3 here is CAWGAGAVGEKLFF. In nucleotides, the CDR3 is TGTGCCTGGGGGGCAGGGGCGGTTGGAGAAAAACTGTTTTTT. The V gene is TRBV30, the J gene TRBJ1-4; D may be TRBD1 (6 bases). V lost 5 bases to trimming and J lost 8 bases, with 18 bases between them. Per germline, CDR1 GTSNPN and CDR2 SVGIG (reference sequence). This CDR3 has 14 residues. The entire variable domain, with the rest obtained from reference TRBV30 and TRBJ1-4, is as follows: SQTIHQWPATLVQPVGSPLSLECTVEGTSNPNLYWYRQAAGRGLQLLFYSVGIGQISSEVPQNLSASRPQDRQFILSSKKLLLSDSGFYLCAWGAGAVGEKLFFGSGTQLSVL.